A single TCR beta chain is shown here with its context. The sample comes from a study of blood T cell repertoires in COVID-19. Overall study context: Both acute and convalescent COVID-19 samples were obtained from the United States, Italy and Spain. The analysed material was cDNA or gDNA that came from T cells, B-cell-depleted T cells, or PBMCs.

Original analysis: How many nucleated cells were present was estimated from reference gene primer amplification. Measured with immunoSEQ multiplex PCR; TCRdb has only the in-frame clones, and not every one. That table furnishes V, J and clone size, whereas the DNA furnished D and trimming. This table has about 70,000 clones, around 86% appearing once. Trimming left V 5 bases short and J 6 bases short, with 12 bases between. This CDR3 contains 13 residues. CDR1 and CDR2 (germline): SGHTA, FQGNSA. The sequencing input was peripheral blood. This sequence joins TRBV7-2 and TRBJ2-3, with unresolved D. This sequence originates from a human donor in a cohort sampled during active COVID-19. The CDR3 bases are TGTGCCAGCAGCGCCCCTGGCCGTGATACGCAGTATTTT. Protein: CASSAPGRDTQYF.